This T cell receptor beta chain was captured in a study of shared T cell receptors in the human thymus. The repertoire was sequenced with immunoSEQ multiplex PCR; TCRdb's copy has only in-frame clones and lacks some. This table holds some 640,000 clones, around 87% found once. With 5 bases clipped from V and 3 bases from J, the junction kept 8 bases outside the gene matches. Germline CDR1 and CDR2: SGHDT and YYEEEE. The CDR3 extends over 16 amino acids. The same sample was also used in a study of human thymus T cells. In that study: Donors were healthy Finnish infants having corrective surgery for congenital heart defects. From resections taken during corrective heart surgery, the thymus tissue was obtained.

This chain links TRBV5-6 with TRBJ2-3; TRBD2 matches at 11 bases. The sequence derives from a boy in the first two years of life with a congenital heart defect. The sequencing sample was made of thymocytes. The CDR3 protein is CASRLLAGGPTDTQYF. Here the CDR3 DNA reads TGTGCCAGCAGATTGTTAGCGGGGGGGCCGACAGATACGCAGTATTTT.